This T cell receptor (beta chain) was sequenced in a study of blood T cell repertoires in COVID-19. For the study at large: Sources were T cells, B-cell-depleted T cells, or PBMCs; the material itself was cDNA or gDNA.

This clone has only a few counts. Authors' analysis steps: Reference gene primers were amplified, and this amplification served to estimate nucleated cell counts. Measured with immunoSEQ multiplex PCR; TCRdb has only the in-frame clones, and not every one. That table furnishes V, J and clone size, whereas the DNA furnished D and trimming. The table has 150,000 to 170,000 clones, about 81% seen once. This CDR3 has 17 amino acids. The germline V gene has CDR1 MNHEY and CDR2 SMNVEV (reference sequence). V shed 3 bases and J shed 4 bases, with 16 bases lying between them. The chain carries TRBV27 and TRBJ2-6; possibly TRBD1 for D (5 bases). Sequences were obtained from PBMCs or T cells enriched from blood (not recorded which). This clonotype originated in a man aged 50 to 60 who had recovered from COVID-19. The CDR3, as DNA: TGTGCCAGCAGTTTCCACGGTGCAGGGTCCGGGGCCAACGTCCTGACTTTC. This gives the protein CASSFHGAGSGANVLTF.